This T cell receptor beta chain was retrieved from a study of vaccination and CD4 T cells after COVID-19. Study-wide findings and caveats: Researchers looked at relatively few convalescent patients and had no early post-infection timepoints.

Turning to this clonotype: Antigen specificity is unknown.

This CDR3 contains 14 residues. Germline lookup yields CDR1 MRHNA and CDR2 SNTAGT. Trimming took 5 bases from V and 3 from J; bases not matched to a gene: 2. With the Oncomine TCR Beta short-read assay, DNA from cultured CD4+ T cells was sequenced. One entry per CDR3 protein results from TCRdb running MiXCR on the PCR reads. The repertoire has around 23,000 distinct CDR3 sequences, 43% of them found once; the top ten carry under 6.5%. Specified time point: late sampling 161 to 241 days after vaccination in a few convalescent patients. Stated treatment: approximately 11-day PBMC culture with coronavirus spike peptide pools or control peptides (ViraFEST assay). Once peptide pools had expanded antigen-specific T cells, ViraFEST sequenced TCRs.

The material sequenced was CD4+ T cells from blood, cultured in vitro, taken about 7 months after SARS-CoV-2 vaccination. The rearrangement uses TRBV6-4 and TRBJ2-3; 10 bases are a match to TRBD2. The source of this sequence is a human donor who had recovered from COVID-19. This chain's CDR3 is CASSPGLATDTQYF. CDR3 coding DNA: TGTGCCAGCAGTCCGGGACTAGCGACAGATACGCAGTATTTT.